Only a few counts were recorded for the clone carrying this T cell receptor beta chain. The sample belongs to a study of T cell changes during pregnancy in multiple sclerosis. This CDR3 region has 15 residues. Germline lookup yields CDR1 SGHTS and CDR2 YDEGEE. The junction had 6 bases not matched to a gene; V was cut back by 2 bases and J by 5 bases. Measured with immunoSEQ multiplex PCR; TCRdb has only the in-frame clones, and not every one. This table has tens of thousands of clones, over 85% appearing once. The V and J genes are TRBV5-8 and TRBJ1-1, with TRBD1 matching 10 bases. This TCR came from a female donor with multiple sclerosis, enrolled in a pregnancy study. The starting material was CD4+ T cells from peripheral blood mononuclear cells, obtained before pregnancy. This chain's CDR3 is CASSLRTGGRTEAFF. The CDR3 region has the DNA TGTGCCAGCAGCTTAAGGACAGGGGGGAGGACTGAAGCTTTCTTT.